Shown below are 21 T cell receptor beta chains from a single sample sequenced in a study of T cells expressing NK-cell markers. TCRdb re-called the 5' RACE reads and gives one entry per CDR3 protein, without DNA. The specimen's table records 350,000 to 500,000 distinct CDR3 sequences. The sequenced sample was blood T cells: a sorted CD56 or NKG2C T cell subset, CD4+ or CD8+ T cells, or bulk PBMC T cells (not recorded which). These receptors all come from a woman between 18 and 70 years old in good health.

This sequence joins TRBV7-2 and TRBJ2-7; TCRdb designates TRBD1, a call that cannot be tested without DNA. The CDR3 spans 14 residues. Germline V gene lookup returns CDR1 SGHTA and CDR2 FQGNSA. The CDR3 sequence: CASTSNRGAYEQYF.

The chain recombines TRBV20-1 with TRBJ1-2. There are 13 residues in the CDR3. Looked up from germline, CDR1 is DFQATT and CDR2 is SNEGSKA (reference sequence). Here the CDR3 reads CSARVWGGNGYTF.

V gene TRBV7-9 combines with J gene TRBJ1-1; TCRdb lists TRBD1, though no DNA is available to test this call. The CDR3 extends over 15 amino acids. The germline V gene encodes CDR1 SEHNR and CDR2 FQNEAQ (reference sequence). The CDR3 loop is CASSSTGALNTEAFF.

The gene calls are TRBV9 and TRBJ1-2. Germline values: CDR1 SGDLS, CDR2 YYNGEE. The CDR3 has 15 amino acids. CDR3 amino acids: CASSVATGSDYGYTF.

The chain couples TRBV20-1 to TRBJ1-6; the D call of TRBD1 rests on TCRdb alone, since no DNA is present to check it. The CDR3 loop spans 15 amino acids. Germline-derived CDR1 and CDR2 are DFQATT and SNEGSKA (reference sequence). The CDR3 protein is CSGVTPEASDSPLHF.

The CDR3 loop is CASRTTSVLSYEQYF. J is TRBJ2-7 and V is TRBV27. The germline CDR1 and CDR2 sequences are MNHEY and SMNVEV (reference sequence). The CDR3 consists of 15 residues.

V is TRBV29-1 and J is TRBJ1-1. Per the germline V gene, CDR1 is SQVTM and CDR2 is ANQGSEA. The CDR3 length is 13 residues. The CDR3 is CSVARTLPEPAFF.

The chain's CDR3 is CSARDLQGAYEQYF. This chain uses TRBV20-1 with TRBJ2-7; TCRdb picks TRBD1, but there is no DNA to check that call. This CDR3 contains 14 residues. CDR1 DFQATT and CDR2 SNEGSKA come from the germline V gene (reference sequence).

This CDR3 is CSASGTGNQPQHF. The J gene is TRBJ1-5, the V gene TRBV20-1; TCRdb's D call of TRBD1 is untestable without DNA. The CDR3 is made up of 13 amino acids. CDR1 is DFQATT, CDR2 SNEGSKA, per germline (reference sequence).

The J gene is TRBJ2-3, the V gene TRBV20-1; the D call of TRBD1 rests on TCRdb alone, since no DNA is present to check it. This CDR3 has 14 amino acids. Per germline, CDR1 DFQATT and CDR2 SNEGSKA (reference sequence). The CDR3 loop is CSATSGPTLNTQYF.

The chain employs TRBV25-1 and TRBJ1-6. The CDR3 contains 13 residues. The germline V gene has CDR1 MGHDK and CDR2 SYGVNS. The CDR3 loop is CASSESQLWSLHF.

This chain joins TRBV7-2 and TRBJ2-1; the TRBD1 assignment by TCRdb is unverifiable without DNA. CDR1 and CDR2 from the germline V gene are SGHTA and FQGNSA. The CDR3 totals 16 residues. CDR3 residues: CASSLGSPVDYNEQFF. The whole variable domain, filled in from reference TRBV7-2 and TRBJ2-1, reads GAGVSQSPSNKVTEKGKDVELRCDPISGHTALYWYRQSLGQGLEFLIYFQGNSAPDKSGLPSDRFSAERTGGSVSTLTIQRTQQEDSAVYLCASSLGSPVDYNEQFFGPGTRLTVL.

This chain links TRBV7-9 with TRBJ2-1; TCRdb's assignment of TRBD2 cannot be checked, as there is no DNA. Germline CDR1 is SEHNR and CDR2 is FQNEAQ (reference sequence). The CDR3 totals 15 residues. CDR3 protein: CASSNAGGPFNEQFF.

The chain uses TRBV29-1 and TRBJ1-1. Germline loops: CDR1 SQVTM, CDR2 ANQGSEA. The CDR3 has 13 residues. CDR3 region: CSVGRRANTEAFF.

The genes are TRBV12-3 or TRBV12-4 and TRBJ2-3; TCRdb returns TRBD1, unconfirmable since there is no DNA. This CDR3 comprises 17 residues. Here the CDR3 reads CASTLGSGTGSTDTQYF.

The V and J genes are TRBV10-3 and TRBJ2-3; TCRdb selects TRBD2, and the lack of DNA leaves this call unchecked. The CDR3 has 18 amino acids. CDR1 and CDR2 from the germline V gene are ENHRY and SYGVKD. CDR3 in amino acids: CAISNQPGLAGRGDTQYF.

This chain uses TRBV19 with TRBJ1-4; the D call from TCRdb, TRBD1, cannot be confirmed without DNA. The CDR3 contains 21 residues. Germline CDR1 is LNHDA and CDR2 is SQIVND (reference sequence). This CDR3 reads CASSTPNASRQGRKSNEKLFF.

The rearrangement links TRBV11-2 to TRBJ1-5; the D call of TRBD1 rests on TCRdb alone, since no DNA is present to check it. From germline, CDR1 is SGHAT and CDR2 FQNNGV. The length of the CDR3 is 17 residues. CDR3 in amino acids: CASSLEGRGRGNQPQHF.

The chain recombines TRBV19 with TRBJ1-2. Germline CDR1 reads LNHDA; CDR2 reads SQIVND (reference sequence). This CDR3 comprises 13 residues. CDR3 amino acids: CASSIAESYGYTF.

V and J are TRBV4-3 and TRBJ1-1. From germline, CDR1 is LGHNA and CDR2 YSLEER. There are 15 residues in the CDR3. The CDR3 spells CASSQETITVREAFF.

CDR3 residues: CSASSGDIYNEQFF. The gene calls are TRBV20-1 and TRBJ2-1; TCRdb names TRBD2, which stays unverified in the absence of DNA. Looked up from germline, CDR1 is DFQATT and CDR2 is SNEGSKA (reference sequence). The length of the CDR3 is 14 residues.